This T cell receptor (beta chain) was sequenced for a study of T cell changes during pregnancy in multiple sclerosis. V was pared by 7 bases and J by 1 base, with 19 bases between. Germline V gene data show CDR1 as SNHLY and CDR2 as FYNNEI. The length of the CDR3 is 16 residues. The repertoire was sequenced with immunoSEQ multiplex PCR; TCRdb's copy has only in-frame clones and lacks some. This sample has about 46,000 clones, with approximately 92% found just once. Source: CD8+ T cells from peripheral blood mononuclear cells, taken after pregnancy. This sequence originates from a female donor with multiple sclerosis, enrolled in a pregnancy study. The chain couples TRBV2 to TRBJ2-5; D is uncertain. The DNA for the CDR3 is TGTGCCAGCAAGGATGTGGGCAGATTGATCCAAGAGACCCAGTACTTC. Amino acids: CASKDVGRLIQETQYF. The whole variable domain, filled in from reference TRBV2 and TRBJ2-5, reads EPEVTQTPSHQVTQMGQEVILRCVPISNHLYFYWYRQILGQKVEFLVSFYNNEISEKSEIFDDQFSVERPDGSNFTLKIRSTKLEDSAMYFCASKDVGRLIQETQYFGPGTRLLVL.